These 30 T cell receptor beta chains originate from one sample sequenced in a study of T cell changes during pregnancy in multiple sclerosis. TCRdb's copy holds only in-frame clones and misses some; the assay was immunoSEQ multiplex PCR. This sample has tens of thousands of clones; about nine tenths occur once, and the top ten carry around 0.48%. Sequenced here: CD4+ T cells from peripheral blood mononuclear cells, sampled in the third trimester of pregnancy. The receptors originated from a female donor in good health, enrolled as a control in a pregnancy study.

The V gene is TRBV14, the J gene TRBJ2-3, with 13 positions matching TRBD2. The CDR3 contains 19 residues. CDR1 SGHDN and CDR2 FVKESK come from the germline V gene. Trimming removed 1 base from V and 3 bases from J; junction bases left unmatched: 10. CDR3 coding DNA: TGTGCCAGCAGCCAAGCCCCAGGACTAGCGGGGGTGAGGACAGATACGCAGTATTTT. It specifies CASSQAPGLAGVRTDTQYF.

This clone was counted only a few times. The genes are TRBV7-9 and TRBJ2-7, with TRBD1 as a possible D gene (6 bases). Trimming took off 5 bases at V and 2 bases at J, with 19 bases between the two ends. The CDR3 is 16 amino acids. The germline V gene encodes CDR1 SEHNR and CDR2 FQNEAQ (reference sequence). The CDR3 bases are TGTGCCAGCAGCGACGGACACCGGGACACTGCCTACGAGCAGTACTTC. Its protein product is CASSDGHRDTAYEQYF.

This clone was counted once. The V gene is TRBV20-1, the J gene TRBJ1-2; D not certain. Per the germline V gene, CDR1 is DFQATT and CDR2 is SNEGSKA (reference sequence). The CDR3 sequence is 11 residues long. V was cut by 6 bases and J by 6 bases, with 11 bases left in between. In DNA, the CDR3 is TGCAGTGCCTACTCAGCGAATGGCTACACCTTC. Translated, it gives CSAYSANGYTF.

This clone was counted a single time. The V gene is TRBV7-3, the J gene TRBJ2-3; possibly TRBD2 for D (6 bases). V was trimmed by 3 bases and J by 0 bases, leaving 13 bases between them. This CDR3 is 16 amino acids long. The germline V gene has CDR1 SGHTA and CDR2 FQGTGA. CDR3 protein: CASSFGGTPSTDTQYF. CDR3 nucleotides: TGTGCCAGCAGCTTTGGCGGGACCCCTAGCACAGATACGCAGTATTTT.

This clone has a single count. The chain uses TRBV12-5 and TRBJ2-5; the D gene is possibly TRBD1 (6 bases). CDR1 and CDR2 (germline): LGHNT, FRNRAP. CDR3 length: 14 residues. The V end was cut by 3 bases, the J end by 7 bases, with 15 bases between. CDR3 region: CASGFGQGSGTQYF. The CDR3 DNA reads TGTGCTAGTGGTTTTGGGCAGGGGAGCGGGACCCAGTACTTC.

This clone was counted once. The chain carries TRBV18 and TRBJ1-1, with 8 bases fitting TRBD1. Germline-derived CDR1 and CDR2 are KGHSH and LQKENI. The junction had 7 bases not matched to a gene; V was cut back by 4 bases and J by 0 bases. The CDR3 sequence is 16 residues long. CDR3 DNA sequence: TGTGCCAGCTCACGACAGGGGTGGGGGTTGAACACTGAAGCTTTCTTT. Residues: CASSRQGWGLNTEAFF.

This clone was seen just once. V usage is TRBV21-1 and J usage is TRBJ2-7; the table's D call TRBD1 went unverified against the DNA. TRBV21-1 is annotated as a pseudogene. This CDR3 is 10 amino acids long. The CDR3 coding sequence is TGTGCCAGCAGAAGGAGGGACAGTGGCTTC. Protein: CASRRRDSGF.

V and J are TRBV7-9 and TRBJ2-7; 8 bases are a match to TRBD2. The CDR3 is 15 amino acids. The trim removed 1 base at V and 4 bases at J, leaving 6 bases unmatched. The V gene's germline CDR1 is SEHNR and CDR2 FQNEAQ (reference sequence). CDR3 nucleotides: TGTGCCAGCAGCTTAGGAGCGGGAGCATCTTACGAGCAGTACTTC. Translation gives CASSLGAGASYEQYF.

V and J are TRBV19 and TRBJ2-5; TRBD1 matches at 7 bases. There are 17 residues in the CDR3. V dropped 1 base and J dropped 2; count of bases not matched to a gene: 10. CDR1 and CDR2 from the germline V gene are LNHDA and SQIVND (reference sequence). CDR3: CASSIGHRGPIQETQYF. The CDR3 DNA sequence: TGTGCCAGTAGTATAGGCCACAGGGGACCGATTCAAGAGACCCAGTACTTC.

This chain uses TRBV9 with TRBJ2-5, with 13 bases lining up with TRBD2. Germline assignment: CDR1 SGDLS and CDR2 YYNGEE. The CDR3 runs to 15 residues. V lost 0 bases, J lost 4 bases, and 0 bases stayed unmatched. The CDR3 is CASSVGTSGGETQYF. Here the CDR3 DNA reads TGTGCCAGCAGCGTAGGGACTAGCGGGGGAGAGACCCAGTACTTC.

The V and J genes are TRBV6-4 and TRBJ1-5, with TRBD1 matching 8 bases. Losses at the gene ends were 6 bases for V and 6 bases for J; bases not matched to a gene: 13. Germline V gene data show CDR1 as MRHNA and CDR2 as SNTAGT. The CDR3 is 16 residues long. CDR3 in amino acids: CASSRPDRVISQPQHF. The DNA of the CDR3 is TGTGCCAGCAGCCGCCCGGACAGGGTAATTTCTCAGCCCCAGCATTTT.

This clone was seen just once. This rearrangement joins TRBV19 to TRBJ2-5, with 7 nucleotides matching TRBD2. Germline loops: CDR1 LNHDA, CDR2 SQIVND (reference sequence). The CDR3 has 14 amino acids. Germline trimming cut 4 bases from V and 5 bases from J; bases unmatched to any gene: 7. The DNA for the CDR3 is TGTGCCAGTAGTAGCGGGGGTGGCTCGGAGACCCAGTACTTC. It specifies CASSSGGGSETQYF.

The gene calls are TRBV6-5 and TRBJ2-7; TRBD2 is a possible D gene (6 bases). Per germline, CDR1 MNHEY and CDR2 SVGAGI. CDR3 length: 12 residues. Deletions cut 6 bases from V and 5 bases from J, with 11 bases between. CDR3 region: CASRGGTNEQYF. For the CDR3, the DNA is TGTGCCAGCAGGGGCGGGACGAACGAGCAGTACTTC.

CDR3 nucleotides: TGTGCCAGCAGCTTAGAAACCCCGACAGGGAACGGGGTTTTAGACCAGCCCCAGCATTTT. Its translation is CASSLETPTGNGVLDQPQHF. The rearrangement links TRBV11-2 to TRBJ1-5, with 7 bases identical to TRBD1. Germline V gene sequence: CDR1 SGHAT, CDR2 FQNNGV. With V trimmed by 0 bases and J by 7 bases, 21 bases remained unmatched. CDR3 length equals 20 residues.

This clone has only a few counts. This sequence joins TRBV6-5 and TRBJ2-7; perhaps TRBD1 as D (7 bases). Trimming took off 6 bases at V and 3 bases at J, with 12 bases between the two ends. The CDR3 runs 13 residues. Germline values: CDR1 MNHEY, CDR2 SVGAGI. The CDR3 region is CASSRQGLYEQYF. The CDR3 DNA is TGTGCCAGCAGCCGACAGGGACTCTACGAGCAGTACTTC.

This chain joins TRBV2 and TRBJ2-7; D possibly corresponds to TRBD2 (6 bases). In germline, CDR1 is SNHLY, CDR2 FYNNEI. This CDR3 contains 14 residues. Trimming pared 6 bases from V and 0 bases from J, leaving 12 bases between. CDR3 region: CASRRSGLSYEQYF. The CDR3 DNA reads as TGTGCCAGCAGAAGATCGGGACTCTCCTACGAGCAGTACTTC.

The chain employs TRBV18 and TRBJ2-7; 11 bases line up with TRBD2. This CDR3 region has 16 residues. Germline lookup yields CDR1 KGHSH and CDR2 LQKENI. J lost 0 bases, V lost 6 bases, and 7 bases had no gene match. This CDR3 is CASSPIAGGISYEQYF. The CDR3 DNA is TGTGCCAGCTCCCCTATAGCGGGGGGGATCTCCTACGAGCAGTACTTC.

V usage is TRBV19 and J usage is TRBJ1-1, with 10 nucleotides matching TRBD1. V was clipped by 7 bases and J by 5 bases; unmatched bases: 7. This CDR3 is built from 14 residues. Germline V gene sequence: CDR1 LNHDA, CDR2 SQIVND (reference sequence). CDR3 DNA sequence: TGTGCCAGTACCCGACAGGGGGCGAGGACTGAAGCTTTCTTT. Translation: CASTRQGARTEAFF.

V and J are TRBV19 and TRBJ1-2; 9 bases map to TRBD1. The CDR3 length is 17 residues. J gave up 4 bases and V 0 bases, and 9 bases lay outside the gene matches. CDR1 is LNHDA and CDR2 is SQIVND in the germline V gene (reference sequence). CDR3 sequence reads: CASSIDGTGQGRYGYTF. The CDR3 region has the DNA TGTGCCAGTAGTATAGACGGAACGGGACAGGGCCGCTATGGCTACACCTTC.

CDR3 coding DNA: TGTGCCAGCAGAAGGGGCAGGGACACTGAAGCTTTCTTT. Protein sequence: CASRRGRDTEAFF. The chain links TRBV6-5 to TRBJ1-1; weak D call: TRBD1 (5 bases). The CDR3 loop spans 13 amino acids. Germline V lookup: CDR1 MNHEY, CDR2 SVGAGI. V lost 6 bases and J lost 3, with 11 bases in between.

This chain links TRBV11-3 with TRBJ2-3, with D perhaps matching TRBD2 (5 bases). From germline, CDR1 is SGHNT and CDR2 YENEEA. The V end lost 6 bases, the J end lost 1 base, and 8 bases lay between the germline ends. This CDR3 has 13 amino acids. As DNA, the CDR3 is TGTGCCAGCAGTCTGCGGGGCACAGATACGCAGTATTTT. It encodes CASSLRGTDTQYF.

The rearrangement uses TRBV11-2 and TRBJ1-4; TRBD1 aligns across 9 bases. This CDR3 is 13 amino acids long. Germline loops: CDR1 SGHAT, CDR2 FQNNGV. V shed 5 bases, J shed 7 bases, and the junction held 2 bases outside the gene matches. CDR3 sequence (DNA): TGTGCCAGCAGCCGGGGACAGGGTGAAAAACTGTTTTTT. Residues: CASSRGQGEKLFF.

The rearrangement links TRBV7-9 to TRBJ2-2; 9 positions match TRBD2. Trimming cost V 1 base and J 1 base; bases outside gene matches: 7. The CDR3 contains 18 residues. Germline V gene lookup returns CDR1 SEHNR and CDR2 FQNEAQ (reference sequence). The CDR3 DNA is TGTGCCAGCAGCTTAGGCGGGAGGGCCCGCAAGAACACCGGGGAGCTGTTTTTT. This codes for CASSLGGRARKNTGELFF.

The chain links TRBV9 to TRBJ2-1; 9 bases are shared with TRBD2. The CDR3 length is 16 residues. The V segment lost 0 bases and the J segment 7 bases; nucleotides outside the gene matches: 8. Per germline, CDR1 SGDLS and CDR2 YYNGEE. This CDR3 reads CASSVVGGRAVNEQFF. DNA for the CDR3: TGTGCCAGCAGCGTAGTGGGCGGGAGGGCCGTAAATGAGCAGTTCTTC. The variable domain in full, completed from reference TRBV9 and TRBJ2-1, reads DSGVTQTPKHLITATGQRVTLRCSPRSGDLSVYWYQQSLDQGLQFLIQYYNGEERAKGNILERFSAQQFPDLHSELNLSSLELGDSALYFCASSVVGGRAVNEQFFGPGTRLTVL.

This clone has just one count. This chain connects TRBV5-4 to TRBJ2-7; 9 nucleotides match TRBD2. With 1 base clipped from V and 0 bases from J, the junction kept 5 bases outside the gene matches. This CDR3 is built from 16 residues. CDR1 SGHNT and CDR2 YYREEE come from the germline V gene (reference sequence). This chain's CDR3 is CASSLMGGRASYEQYF. CDR3 sequence (DNA): TGTGCCAGCAGCTTGATGGGCGGGAGGGCCTCCTACGAGCAGTACTTC.

This rearrangement joins TRBV4-2 to TRBJ1-4; D perhaps matches TRBD1 (5 bases). There are 14 residues in the CDR3. Trimming left V 1 base short and J 8 bases short, with 11 bases between. CDR1 and CDR2 from the germline V gene are LGHNA and YNFKEQ. CDR3 amino acids: CASSQAGEREKLFF. The CDR3 nucleotides read TGTGCCAGCAGCCAAGCGGGGGAAAGGGAAAAACTGTTTTTT.

The chain joins TRBV29-1 to TRBJ2-3, with a tentative D call TRBD1 (5 bases). The germline V gene encodes CDR1 SQVTM and CDR2 ANQGSEA. The CDR3 loop spans 14 amino acids. V was clipped by 6 bases and J by 0 bases, with 13 bases between them. CDR3 DNA sequence: TGCAGCGTACGCAGGGTGGGGAGCACAGATACGCAGTATTTT. This codes for CSVRRVGSTDTQYF.

The chain recombines TRBV27 with TRBJ2-1, with D uncertain. Trimming removed 7 bases at V and 1 base at J, with 11 bases between. This CDR3 contains 14 residues. The V gene's germline CDR1 is MNHEY and CDR2 SMNVEV (reference sequence). CDR3 loop: CASTFASSYNEQFF. The CDR3 region has the DNA TGTGCCAGCACGTTTGCGTCGTCCTACAATGAGCAGTTCTTC.

The genes are TRBV5-1 and TRBJ2-1; 8 bases map to TRBD2. CDR1 is SGHRS, CDR2 YFSETQ, per germline. The V and J ends lost 0 bases and 3 bases, in that order; junction bases with no gene match: 2. The CDR3 has 15 residues. The CDR3 nucleotides are TGCGCCAGCAGCTTGGACGGGGGGGACTACAATGAGCAGTTCTTC. As protein: CASSLDGGDYNEQFF. Full variable domain (outside the CDR3, taken from reference TRBV5-1 and TRBJ2-1): KAGVTQTPRYLIKTRGQQVTLSCSPISGHRSVSWYQQTPGQGLQFLFEYFSETQRNKGNFPGRFSGRQFSNSRSEMNVSTLELGDSALYLCASSLDGGDYNEQFFGPGTRLTVL.

The rearrangement links TRBV11-2 to TRBJ1-2; D ambiguous. Germline-derived CDR1 and CDR2 are SGHAT and FQNNGV. V was shortened by 5 bases and J by 2 bases, with 9 bases between the two germline ends. The CDR3 sequence is 13 residues long. The CDR3 nucleotides read TGTGCCAGCAGCCCAGATACAAACTATGGCTACACCTTC. This gives the protein CASSPDTNYGYTF.